This TCR beta chain was sequenced in a study of T cells in Graves' hyperthyroidism and ophthalmopathy. Study conclusions and caveats: Blood also carried most thyroid clonotypes expanded above 0.001.

This CDR3 has 14 amino acids. Trimming removed 3 bases from V and 6 bases from J; junction bases left unmatched: 7. TCR beta CDR3 regions were amplified from RNA transcripts. HTBI primers were the set used in a first-round RT-PCR of the TCR CDR3. From the multiplex PCR reads, TCRdb called clonotypes with MiXCR, one entry per CDR3 protein. The repertoire holds roughly 800,000 distinct CDR3 sequences, 35% to 40% seen once, with approximately 8.7% in the top ten. Patients aged 18 to 65 had newly diagnosed hyperthyroidism of under 2 months' duration. Remarks on this clonotype: As yet, its antigen is unknown.

The sequenced sample consisted of blood. The V and J genes are TRBV7-1 and TRBJ2-7, with 8 bases aligning to TRBD1. TRBV7-1 is an ORF for which the function is uncertain. The TCR sequence derives from a man between 18 and 29 years old with Graves' hyperthyroidism. The CDR3 sequence is CASSSRGPPLEQYF. The CDR3 DNA is TGTGCCAGCAGCTCCAGGGGGCCGCCCCTCGAGCAGTACTTC.